The source of this TCR beta chain is a study of T cell responses to AZD1222 COVID-19 vaccine. TCRdb keeps only in-frame clones here, not all; method: immunoSEQ multiplex PCR. The table records over 100,000 clones, around nine tenths of them present only once. The receptor's source is an adult who received the MenACWY meningococcal vaccine as a control. Material: peripheral blood, obtained 28 days after the second dose of the MenACWY control vaccine.

Here the CDR3 reads CASSLGRGAHQETQYF. The DNA for the CDR3 is TGTGCCAGCAGCTTGGGACGGGGGGCCCACCAAGAGACCCAGTACTTC. The chain uses TRBV5-8 and TRBJ2-5; possibly TRBD2 for D (7 bases). Deletions cut 0 bases from V and 0 bases from J, with 12 bases between. The CDR3 sequence is 16 residues long. Looked up from germline, CDR1 is SGHTS and CDR2 is YDEGEE.